The entry that follows covers one T cell receptor (beta chain) sequence. This clonotype has more than one count but fewer than ten. The antigen it recognizes is unknown. One base away there is no much larger clone; base qualities are not given. The source of the sample is a study of blood T cells in healthy people across ages (dated by TCRdb to about 2015). The study in broad terms: In model experiments, template switching captured about one uniquely barcoded TCR beta cDNA molecule for every two T cells. Age-related changes in TCR beta repertoire diversity were measured in the study by deep sequencing normalized with unique cDNA molecular identifiers. Donors were grouped into four age groups: young (average roughly 17 years), middle-aged (39), aged (about 60) and long-lived (about 82). To avoid experimental bias, donors of different ages were spread randomly across the sequencing lanes. Two additional independent replicas of 1 million unique cDNA reads from the same blood draw were analyzed for two donors (one aged 18 to 29 and one aged 80 or older).

The method behind the library was 5' RACE. Instrument on record: Illumina HiSeq 2500. A second PCR of roughly 6 to 12 cycles was performed with a sample-barcoded 5' primer and a J-beta primer mix. A unique molecular identifier was introduced onto each TCR beta cDNA molecule by a template-switch 5' adaptor carrying 12 random nucleotides. Each sample yielded at least 2.5 million CDR3-containing paired-end reads. All of the RNA was converted into first-strand cDNA using the Mint cDNA synthesis kit, with a TRBC-specific oligonucleotide serving as the primer. Following uracil-DNA glycosylase treatment, a first 18-cycle PCR with universal primers M1SS and BC2_uni_R was performed on all cDNA. The authors processed their data as follows. For normalization, 1 million high-quality reads were randomly selected from each sample, with every read carrying a distinct molecular identifier. Instead of being binned into consensus sequences, reads with shared molecular identifiers were discarded. MiTCR, with a Q25 quality threshold and the strictest error-elimination algorithm, was used for CDR3 identification, clonotype clustering and error correction. Lower-bound total TCR beta diversity was estimated with a nonparametric unseen species model using Euler transformation. Clones were called with MiXCR by TCRdb after fastp trimmed the public reads at Q25, and only in-frame beta chains were retained. When rows share a CDR3 protein, they turn into one entry using the most common DNA and genes. It is TCRdb's table, rather than the study itself, that gives the V and J calls and clone size. The sample includes more than 1 million distinct CDR3 sequences, with around 43% observed a single time. Of the sample, under 20% is held by the ten largest clones.

The CDR3 measures 15 amino acids from cysteine to phenylalanine. Of all the DNA, just the CDR3 is kept, 45 bases in frame from base 1. Via the germline V gene, CDR1 is ENHRY and CDR2 SYGVKD. Cut back by 6 bases and 1 base, the V and J ends lie 13 bases apart. The donors were 40 or so Caucasian individuals from Russia, aged roughly 6 to 100 years, who were systemically healthy. Approximately 9.3 milliliters of peripheral blood were drawn from each donor into EDTA-treated Vacutainer tubes. PBMCs were isolated by Ficoll-Paque density-gradient centrifugation, with at least 7 million obtained per sample. Trizol reagent was used to extract total RNA from the PBMCs, yielding at least 6 micrograms per sample. The percentages of naive CD45RAhigh/CD27high T cells were determined by flow cytometry on a PBMC aliquot from every donor. Findings and caveats that apply to the study as a whole: The percentage of naive T cells measured by flow cytometry correlated strongly with observed TCR beta diversity. Estimates of total diversity based on one million sequenced T cells were considered lower bounds and underestimates. Observed TCR beta diversity per million T cells fell roughly linearly with age, and a significant reduction was already apparent by age roughly 40. Because the CMV infection status of the donors was unknown, age-related changes in expanded clonotypes may potentially have been confounded. Because profiling used bulk unsorted PBMCs, naive and antigen-experienced compartments could not be compared conclusively. The long-lived group showed more naive CD4+ T cells, fewer expanded clones and increased TCR diversity than the aged group, suggesting age selection.

This sequence was found in a woman aged 60 to 75 in good health. The sequencing input was blood. The V gene is TRBV10-3 and the J gene is TRBJ1-5; the D gene remains uncertain. The CDR3 protein sequence reads: CAIRDPFNSNQPQHF. The bases are TGTGCCATCAGGGACCCCTTCAACAGCAATCAGCCCCAGCATTTT.